One sample yielded the 5 T cell receptor beta chains listed below, sequenced in a study of cytomegalovirus exposure and HLA in healthy donors. This PCR relied on a set of 60 Vbeta primers and 13 Jbeta primers. Method: immunoSEQ multiplex PCR; TCRdb's copy keeps in-frame clones and lacks some. The repertoire consists of about 190,000 clones, with approximately 82% occurring once and the leading ten covering roughly 2%. Sequencing was done on a sample of PBMCs. These TCRs come from a woman aged 30 to 39 in good health and CMV-seronegative.

The chain joins TRBV29-1 to TRBJ2-6; the D gene is possibly TRBD1 (5 bases). Germline V gene lookup returns CDR1 SQVTM and CDR2 ANQGSEA. Trimming removed 5 bases at V and 0 bases at J, with 11 bases between. The CDR3 runs to 15 residues. The CDR3: CSVQGIGSGANVLTF. CDR3 sequence (DNA): TGCAGCGTTCAGGGAATCGGCTCTGGGGCCAACGTCCTGACTTTC.

This clone was observed once. The chain is built from TRBV9 and TRBJ2-3; 8 bases line up with TRBD2. V trimming: 0 bases; J trimming: 1 base; junction bases outside the gene matches: 4. The CDR3 runs to 16 residues. CDR1 is SGDLS and CDR2 is YYNGEE in the germline V gene. CDR3 region: CASSVGFSGGTDTQYF. As DNA, the CDR3 is TGTGCCAGCAGCGTAGGTTTTAGCGGGGGCACAGATACGCAGTATTTT.

V and J are TRBV6-1 and TRBJ1-5; 10 nucleotides align to TRBD1. This CDR3 comprises 17 residues. Germline V CDR1 and CDR2: MNHNS, SASEGT. With 3 bases clipped from V and 6 bases from J, the junction kept 11 bases outside the gene matches. CDR3 sequence (DNA): TGTGCCAGCAGTGACAGGGGCGGGACAGGGGTTGCTCAGCCCCAGCATTTT. Translation gives CASSDRGGTGVAQPQHF.

The gene calls are TRBV2 and TRBJ2-7; no reliable D call. Per the germline V gene, CDR1 is SNHLY and CDR2 is FYNNEI. The CDR3 spans 15 residues. Trimming took off 4 bases at V and 0 bases at J, with 13 bases between the two ends. DNA of the CDR3: TGTGCCAGCAGTGGTCAGACAACGAGCTCCTACGAGCAGTACTTC. Protein: CASSGQTTSSYEQYF.

V and J are TRBV7-2 and TRBJ1-2; 7 nucleotides align to TRBD1. The V and J ends lost 5 bases and 6 bases, in that order; junction bases with no gene match: 12. The germline gives CDR1 SGHTA, CDR2 FQGNSA. The length of the CDR3 is 15 residues. The CDR3: CASSAQTGSLDGYTF. DNA for the CDR3: TGTGCCAGCAGCGCTCAGACAGGGAGCCTGGATGGCTACACCTTC.